The clone carrying this TCR beta chain turned up a few times. Its antigen is still unknown. This entry belongs to a study of OX40 agonist ivuxolimab in advanced cancers. Study context: The treatment was a fully human IgG2 OX40 agonist, ivuxolimab. Previous treatment with anti-PD-1, anti-PD-L1 or anti-CTLA-4 therapy was allowed; 35% to 50% had received some.

Trimming cost V 6 bases and J 8 bases; bases outside gene matches: 8. The germline V gene encodes CDR1 ENHRY and CDR2 SYGVKD. This CDR3 is 15 amino acids long. The method was immunoSEQ multiplex PCR; TCRdb's version includes in-frame clones alone and lacks a portion of them. The data contain 55,000 to 70,000 clones, more than 75% of them singletons. Study-level results: The authors did not determine the antigen specificity of the expanded peripheral T cells.

This sequence originates from an adult with an advanced solid tumor such as melanoma, head and neck, liver or kidney cancer. This chain uses TRBV10-3 with TRBJ2-1, with 12 bases lining up with TRBD2. This sample comprised CD4+ or CD8+ T cells sorted from blood, obtained in a trial of the OX40 agonist ivuxolimab. The CDR3 DNA reads as TGTGCCATCAGATCGACTAGCGGGAGTCTCGATGAGCAGTTCTTC. It translates to CAIRSTSGSLDEQFF.